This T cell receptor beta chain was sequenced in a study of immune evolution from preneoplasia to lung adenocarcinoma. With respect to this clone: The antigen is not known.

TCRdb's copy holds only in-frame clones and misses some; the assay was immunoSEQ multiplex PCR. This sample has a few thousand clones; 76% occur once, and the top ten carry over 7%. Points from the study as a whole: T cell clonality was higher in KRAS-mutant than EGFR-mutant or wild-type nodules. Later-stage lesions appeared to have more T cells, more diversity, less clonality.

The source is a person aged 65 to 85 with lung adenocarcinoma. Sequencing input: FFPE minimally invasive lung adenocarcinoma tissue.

CDR3 DNA: TGTGCCAGCAGCTTAGGGCGGGGCGTAGGCGGGGAGCTGTTTTTT. It specifies CASSLGRGVGGELFF. This sequence joins TRBV7-8 and TRBJ2-2, with a tentative D call TRBD2 (6 bases). Per the germline V gene, CDR1 is SGHVS and CDR2 is FQNEAQ. The CDR3 spans 15 residues. V was cut by 1 base and J by 7 bases, with 13 bases left in between.